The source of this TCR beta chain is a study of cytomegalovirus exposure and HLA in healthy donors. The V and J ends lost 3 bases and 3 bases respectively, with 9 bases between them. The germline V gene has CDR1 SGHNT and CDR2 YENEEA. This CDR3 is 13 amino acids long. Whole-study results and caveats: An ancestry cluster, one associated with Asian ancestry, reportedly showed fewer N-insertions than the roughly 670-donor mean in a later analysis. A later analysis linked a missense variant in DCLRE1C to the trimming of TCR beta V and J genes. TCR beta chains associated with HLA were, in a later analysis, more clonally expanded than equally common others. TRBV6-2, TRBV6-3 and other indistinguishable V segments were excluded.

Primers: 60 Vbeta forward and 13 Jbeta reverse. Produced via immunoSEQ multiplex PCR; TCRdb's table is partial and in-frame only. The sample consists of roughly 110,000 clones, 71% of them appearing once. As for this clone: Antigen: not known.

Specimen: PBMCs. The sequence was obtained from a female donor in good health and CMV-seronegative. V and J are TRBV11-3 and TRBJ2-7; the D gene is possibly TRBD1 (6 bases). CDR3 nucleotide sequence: TGTGCCAGCAGCTTGGACAGTAACTACGAGCAGTACTTC. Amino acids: CASSLDSNYEQYF.